This T cell receptor (beta chain) comes out of a study of shared clonotypes between healthy human individuals. Study details: Per donor, three plates held CD4 naive cells, three held CD4 memory, two held CD8 naive and one held CD8 memory.

Study donors comprised healthy, HIV-negative adults devoid of recent acute infection or vaccination. Study-wide results and limits: Clonotype sharing among donors likely depends on sequencing depth.

Clones were read by immunoSEQ multiplex PCR, and TCRdb kept only the in-frame ones, dropping some. Among more than 500,000 clones, about 96% were seen once, and the ten largest hold approximately 0.067%. Per the germline V gene, CDR1 is MNHNS and CDR2 is SASEGT. This CDR3 is built from 13 residues. Trimming took 6 bases from V and 3 from J; bases not matched to a gene: 4. In the case of this clone: Its antigen remains unknown.

What was sequenced was naive CD4+ T cells sorted from blood. This sample's subset: CD45RA+ positively selected. This sequence joins TRBV6-1 and TRBJ2-7; 8 bases match TRBD1. This receptor was obtained from a woman aged 25 to 39 in good health. The CDR3 DNA sequence: TGTGCCAGCAGGAGGGACAGGTTCTACGAGCAGTACTTC. Translation gives CASRRDRFYEQYF.